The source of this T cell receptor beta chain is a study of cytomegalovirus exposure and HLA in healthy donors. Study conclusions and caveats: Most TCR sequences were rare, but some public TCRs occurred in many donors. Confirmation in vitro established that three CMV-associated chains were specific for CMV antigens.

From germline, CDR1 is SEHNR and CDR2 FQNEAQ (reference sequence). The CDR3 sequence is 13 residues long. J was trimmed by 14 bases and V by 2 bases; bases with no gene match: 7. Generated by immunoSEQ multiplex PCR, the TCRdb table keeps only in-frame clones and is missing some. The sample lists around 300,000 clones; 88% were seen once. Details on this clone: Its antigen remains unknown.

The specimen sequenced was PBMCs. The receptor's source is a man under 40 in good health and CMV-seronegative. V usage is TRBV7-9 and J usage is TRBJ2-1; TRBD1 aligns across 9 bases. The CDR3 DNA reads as TGTGCCAGCAGCTTATGGTCGGGACAGGGAGAGTTCTTC. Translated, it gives CASSLWSGQGEFF.